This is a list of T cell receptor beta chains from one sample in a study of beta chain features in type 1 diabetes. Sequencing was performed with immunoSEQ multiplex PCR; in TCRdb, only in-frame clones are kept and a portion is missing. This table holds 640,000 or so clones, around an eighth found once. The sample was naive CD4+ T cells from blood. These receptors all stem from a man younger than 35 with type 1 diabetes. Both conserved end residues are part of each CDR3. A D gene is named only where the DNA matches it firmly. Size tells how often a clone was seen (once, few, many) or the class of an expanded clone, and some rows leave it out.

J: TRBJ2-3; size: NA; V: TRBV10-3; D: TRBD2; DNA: TGTGCCAAAGCGGGGGAACAGGGTGATACGCAGTATTTT; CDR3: CAKAGEQGDTQYF
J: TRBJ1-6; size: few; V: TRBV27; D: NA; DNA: TGTGCCAGCAGTTTAACGGGATTCGGGTCACCCCTCCACTTT; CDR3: CASSLTGFGSPLHF
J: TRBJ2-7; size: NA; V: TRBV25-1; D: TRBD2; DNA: TGTGCCAGCAGTTCGGGGGGTGACCCCTCCTACGAGCAGTACTTC; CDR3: CASSSGGDPSYEQYF
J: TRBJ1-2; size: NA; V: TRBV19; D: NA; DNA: TGTGCCAGTAGCAACCTATTTGGATACGGCTACACCTTC; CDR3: CASSNLFGYGYTF
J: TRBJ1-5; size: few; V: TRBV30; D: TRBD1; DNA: TGTGCCTGGAGTGTACGATTTTACAGGGGGGGCAATCAGCCCCAGCATTTT; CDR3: CAWSVRFYRGGNQPQHF
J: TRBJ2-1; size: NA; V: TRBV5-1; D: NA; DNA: TGCGCCAGCAGCTGGCGGAAGGGGTCTAGCTCCTACAATGAGCAGTTCTTC; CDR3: CASSWRKGSSSYNEQFF
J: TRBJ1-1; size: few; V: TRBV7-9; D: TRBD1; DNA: TGTGCCAGCAGCTACGGACAGGGGAACACTGAAGCTTTCTTT; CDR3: CASSYGQGNTEAFF
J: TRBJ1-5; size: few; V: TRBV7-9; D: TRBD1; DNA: TGTGCCAGCAGCATTGGACAGGGCGGTGAGCCCCAGCATTTT; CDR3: CASSIGQGGEPQHF
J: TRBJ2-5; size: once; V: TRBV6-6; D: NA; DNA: TGTGCCAGCAGTTTACGACCGGAGGGGGAGACCCAGTACTTC; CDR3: CASSLRPEGETQYF
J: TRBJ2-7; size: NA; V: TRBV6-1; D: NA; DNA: TGTGCCAGCAGTGGGTACATATACGAGCAGTACTTC; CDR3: CASSGYIYEQYF
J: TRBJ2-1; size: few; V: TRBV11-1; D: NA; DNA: TGTGCCAGCAGCTTAATAAGATCTTACAATGAGCAGTTCTTC; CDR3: CASSLIRSYNEQFF
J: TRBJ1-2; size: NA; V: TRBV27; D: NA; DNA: TGTGCCAGCAGCCCCGGGGGCAGCTATAACTATGGCTACACCTTC; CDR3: CASSPGGSYNYGYTF
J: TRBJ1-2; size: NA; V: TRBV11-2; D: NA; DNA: TGTGCCAGCAGCCCCCTCTTGGGAGTTTATGGCTACACCTTC; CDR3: CASSPLLGVYGYTF
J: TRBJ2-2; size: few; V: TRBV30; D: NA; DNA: TGTGCCTGGAGTGTAGGAGTTGGGGAGCTGTTTTTT; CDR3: CAWSVGVGELFF
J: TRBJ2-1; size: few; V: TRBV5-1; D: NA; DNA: TGCGCCAGCAGCTTGACCCTCGGTCCGAGTGAGCAGTTCTTC; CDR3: CASSLTLGPSEQFF
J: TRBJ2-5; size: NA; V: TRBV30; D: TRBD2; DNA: TGTGCCTGGAGTCTCGGGACTAGCAGTGAGACCCAGTACTTC; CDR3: CAWSLGTSSETQYF
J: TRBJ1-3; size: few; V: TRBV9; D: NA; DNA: TGTGCCAGCAGCGTAGCAGGGTCTGGAAACACCATATATTTT; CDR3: CASSVAGSGNTIYF
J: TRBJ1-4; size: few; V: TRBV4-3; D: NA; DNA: TGCGCCAGCAGCCAGGAACACGGGATTGAAAAACTGTTTTTT; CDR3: CASSQEHGIEKLFF
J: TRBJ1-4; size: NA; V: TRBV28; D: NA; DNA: TGTGCCAGCAGCCGCGGGGGGGGCTGGGAAAAACTGTTTTTT; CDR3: CASSRGGGWEKLFF
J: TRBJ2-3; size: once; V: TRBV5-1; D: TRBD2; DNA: TGCGCCAGCAGCTTCGGGACTAGTGTAGGAGATACGCAGTATTTT; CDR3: CASSFGTSVGDTQYF
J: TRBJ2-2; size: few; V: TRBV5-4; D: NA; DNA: TGTGCCAGCAGCAGCCCTTCATCGAACACCGGGGAGCTGTTTTTT; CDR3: CASSSPSSNTGELFF
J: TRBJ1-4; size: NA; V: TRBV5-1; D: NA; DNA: TGCGCCAGCAGCCAACAGGGCCTGAATGAAAAACTGTTTTTT; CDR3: CASSQQGLNEKLFF
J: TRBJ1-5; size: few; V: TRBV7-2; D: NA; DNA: TGTGCCAGCAGCTCACCCCCACAGCCCCAGCATTTT; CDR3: CASSSPPQPQHF
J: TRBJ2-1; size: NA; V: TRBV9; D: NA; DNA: TGTGCCAGCAGCACCAGCGCAGGTTATGAGCAGTTCTTC; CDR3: CASSTSAGYEQFF
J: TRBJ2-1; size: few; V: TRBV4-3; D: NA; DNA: TGCGCCAGCAGCCAAGATACACAGGGACTTTACAATGAGCAGTTCTTC; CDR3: CASSQDTQGLYNEQFF
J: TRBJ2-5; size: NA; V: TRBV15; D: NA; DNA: TGTGCCACCAGCACTGGGCGAGAGACCCAGTACTTC; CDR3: CATSTGRETQYF
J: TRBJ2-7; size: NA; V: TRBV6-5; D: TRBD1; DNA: TGTGCCAGTTCGACGGGACAGCCCTACGAGCAGTACTTC; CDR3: CASSTGQPYEQYF
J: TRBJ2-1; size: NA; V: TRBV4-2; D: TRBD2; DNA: TGTGCCAGCAGCCAAGGGTCAGCGGGAGGACCTACCTACAATGAGCAGTTCTTC; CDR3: CASSQGSAGGPTYNEQFF
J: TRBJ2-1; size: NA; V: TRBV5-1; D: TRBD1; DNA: TGCGCCAGCAGCTTAGGGACAGTCAATGAGCAGTTCTTC; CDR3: CASSLGTVNEQFF
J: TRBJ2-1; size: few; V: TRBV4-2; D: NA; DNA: TGTGCCAGCAGCCAGGACCCGAGCTCCTACAATGAGCAGTTCTTC; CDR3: CASSQDPSSYNEQFF
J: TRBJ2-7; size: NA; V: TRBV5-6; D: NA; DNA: TGTGCCAGCAGCTTGGGAGGAGGGCCCTACGAGCAGTACTTC; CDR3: CASSLGGGPYEQYF
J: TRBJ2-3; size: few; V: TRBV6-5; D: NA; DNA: TGTGCCAGCAGTTACTCGAGAAAATCAAGCACAGATACGCAGTATTTT; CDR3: CASSYSRKSSTDTQYF
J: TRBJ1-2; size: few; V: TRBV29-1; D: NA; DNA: TGCAGCGTTGAAGGACACCCGAAAGGGTATGGCTACACCTTC; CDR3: CSVEGHPKGYGYTF
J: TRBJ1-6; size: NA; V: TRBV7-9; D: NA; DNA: TGTGCCAGCAGCCGCTGGAGGGGCACCTACGTTGGACCCCTCCACTTT; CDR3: CASSRWRGTYVGPLHF
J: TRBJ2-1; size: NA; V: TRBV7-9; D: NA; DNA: TGTGCCAGCAGCTTACATGGGGGTTCCGATGAGCAGTTCTTC; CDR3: CASSLHGGSDEQFF
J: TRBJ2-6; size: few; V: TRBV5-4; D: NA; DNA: TGTGCCAGCAGCTGGGGTGGTGGGGCCAACGTCCTGACTTTC; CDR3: CASSWGGGANVLTF
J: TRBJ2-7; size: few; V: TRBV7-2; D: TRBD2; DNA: TGTGCCAGCAGCTTATGGGCCGGGAGGGCCGTTGAGCAGTACTTC; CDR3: CASSLWAGRAVEQYF
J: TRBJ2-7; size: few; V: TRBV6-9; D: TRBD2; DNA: TGTGCCCGCTCCGGGGGGTCTCCCTACGAGCAGTACTTC; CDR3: CARSGGSPYEQYF
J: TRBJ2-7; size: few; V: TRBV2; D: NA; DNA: TGTGCCAGCGGACGGACAACGACCTCCTACGAGCAGTACTTC; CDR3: CASGRTTTSYEQYF
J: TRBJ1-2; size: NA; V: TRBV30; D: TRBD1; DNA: TGTGCCTGGGGAGAAGGGGGCGCCCGTGGCTACACCTTC; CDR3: CAWGEGGARGYTF
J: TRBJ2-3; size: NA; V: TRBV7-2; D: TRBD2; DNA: TGTGCCAGCAGCTTAGTCCGTCAGTGGGAGGGCCGGGCAGATACGCAGTATTTT; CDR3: CASSLVRQWEGRADTQYF
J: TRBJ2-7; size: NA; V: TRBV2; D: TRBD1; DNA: TGTGCCAGCAGCCGGGACAGGGCCTACGAGCAGTACTTC; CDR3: CASSRDRAYEQYF
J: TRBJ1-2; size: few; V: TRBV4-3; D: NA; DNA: TGCGCCAGCAGCCAAGCTGGTTACACAGGGTCTGGCTACACCTTC; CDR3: CASSQAGYTGSGYTF
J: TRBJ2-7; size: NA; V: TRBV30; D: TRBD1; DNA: TGTGCCTGGAACACAGGGGGCGCCTCCTCCTACGAGCAGTACTTC; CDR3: CAWNTGGASSYEQYF
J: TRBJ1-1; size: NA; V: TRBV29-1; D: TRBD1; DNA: TGCAGCGTTGGACAGGGGTTTTCCACTGAAGCTTTCTTT; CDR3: CSVGQGFSTEAFF
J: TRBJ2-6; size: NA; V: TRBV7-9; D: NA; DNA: TGTGCCAGCAGCCAGGAACGATTAGGGATTGGGGCCAACGTCCTGACTTTC; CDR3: CASSQERLGIGANVLTF
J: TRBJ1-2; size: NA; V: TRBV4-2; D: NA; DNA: TGTGCCAGCAGCCAAGTCGGGGGAGACTACTATGGCTACACCTTC; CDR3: CASSQVGGDYYGYTF
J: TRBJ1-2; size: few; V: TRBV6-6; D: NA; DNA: TGTGCCAGCAGTTCCTCTGCTAACTATGGCTACACCTTC; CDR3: CASSSSANYGYTF
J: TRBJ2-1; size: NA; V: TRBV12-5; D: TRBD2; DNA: TGTGCTAGTGGTCCAACTAGCGGGAGTGGTCGTGAGCAGTTCTTC; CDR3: CASGPTSGSGREQFF
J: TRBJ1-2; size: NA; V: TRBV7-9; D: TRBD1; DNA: TGTGCCAGCAGTTTTGACAGGGGTGACGGCTACACCTTC; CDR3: CASSFDRGDGYTF